Listed below are T cell receptor beta chains from one sample, sequenced in a study of blood T cells in healthy people across ages. TCRdb recomputed calls from the 5' RACE reads with MiXCR, one row per CDR3 protein. The table has 500,000 to 700,000 distinct CDR3 sequences, 25% to 30% seen once. Specimen: blood. The origin of the receptors is a woman older than 75 in good health. The CDR3 runs from the conserved cysteine through the conserved F or W. D genes are given only for firm matches. Size is stated for part of the rows, as once, few or many counts, or as a class when the clone is expanded.

clone_size,j_call,v_call,d_call,cdr3_length,cdr3_nt,cdr3_aa
.,TRBJ2-7,TRBV7-3,TRBD2,19,TGTGCCAGCAGCCTACTTGGACTAGCGGGAGGTGTGGGCTCCTACGAGCAGTACTTC,CASSLLGLAGGVGSYEQYF
many,TRBJ2-7,TRBV10-3,.,14,TGTGCCATTTCCCCCGGGGTAGGGGGCTACGAGCAGTACTTC,CAISPGVGGYEQYF
many,TRBJ1-5,TRBV6-2/TRBV6-3,TRBD1,15,TGTGCCAGCAGACAGACAGGGGCAAGAAATCAGCCCCAGCATTTT,CASRQTGARNQPQHF
many,TRBJ1-2,TRBV27,.,14,TGTGCCAGCAGTCCGTCTGCAGGCTCAGAAGGCTACACCTTC,CASSPSAGSEGYTF
many,TRBJ1-5,TRBV10-2,.,15,TGCGCCAGCAGTGAAGGCACAGCGCAGCACCAGCCCCAGCATTTT,CASSEGTAQHQPQHF
many,TRBJ2-3,TRBV6-4,.,11,TGTGCCAGCAGACAGGCAGATACGCAGTATTTT,CASRQADTQYF
.,TRBJ2-4,TRBV7-3,.,15,TGTGCCAGCAGCTTAACCCTCTTAGCCAAAAACATTCAGTACTTC,CASSLTLLAKNIQYF
many,TRBJ2-2,TRBV18,TRBD1,15,TGTGCCAGCTCACCGACAGGGGCGATGAACGGGGAGCTGTTTTTT,CASSPTGAMNGELFF
many,TRBJ1-3,TRBV12-3/TRBV12-4,.,13,TGTGCCAGCAGTGCCACCTCCGGAAACACCATATATTTT,CASSATSGNTIYF
.,TRBJ2-1,TRBV2,.,15,TGTGCCAGCAGTGAAGCCGGGGCCGGAGGGGAGACCCAGTTCTTC,CASSEAGAGGETQFF
.,TRBJ2-3,TRBV29-1,.,12,TGCAGCGTCCCACGGCCCTTGGATACGCAGTATTTT,CSVPRPLDTQYF
many,TRBJ1-2,TRBV4-1,TRBD1,16,TGCGCCAGCAGCCAAACAGAGACCGGGACAGGATATGGCTACACCTTC,CASSQTETGTGYGYTF
few,TRBJ1-4,TRBV6-1,.,13,TGTGCCAGCAGTAGGGACACTTATGAAAAACTGTTTTTT,CASSRDTYEKLFF
.,TRBJ2-7,TRBV4-1,TRBD2,14,TGCGCCAGCGCCCAGAGGGCGGGAGTGAGCGAGCAGTACTTC,CASAQRAGVSEQYF
many,TRBJ2-5,TRBV5-5,.,15,TGTGCCAGCAGCGTAACGGGGGACTCCCAAGCGACCCAGTACTTC,CASSVTGDSQATQYF
.,TRBJ1-2,TRBV5-1,.,15,TGCGCCAGCAGCCTGAGTCTTATCAGGGCTGGTGGCTACACCTTC,CASSLSLIRAGGYTF
.,TRBJ1-6,TRBV5-4,TRBD1,16,TGTGCCGGCAGTTCAGGGGGCAGCTCCTATAATTCACCCCTCCACTTT,CAGSSGGSSYNSPLHF
.,TRBJ1-3,TRBV7-2,.,14,TGTGCCAGCAGCTTAGGCATCCCTGGAAACACCATATATTTT,CASSLGIPGNTIYF